Shown below are 8 T cell receptor beta chains from a single sample sequenced in a study of T cells in Graves' hyperthyroidism and ophthalmopathy. What was amplified from RNA transcripts were TCR beta CDR3 regions. Primed by the HTBI set, a first-round RT-PCR was run on the TCR CDR3. TCRdb reanalysed the multiplex PCR reads using MiXCR and keeps one entry per CDR3 protein. The sample lists approximately 610,000 distinct CDR3 sequences; over 12% were seen once. Sequences were obtained from blood. All receptors derive from a woman aged 40 to 55 with Graves' ophthalmopathy.

The sample holds many counts of this clonotype. The chain employs TRBV5-1 and TRBJ2-7, with 8 bases matching TRBD1. Germline CDR1 SGHRS, CDR2 YFSETQ. The junction had 9 bases not matched to a gene; V was cut back by 2 bases and J by 2 bases. The CDR3 length is 16 residues. The CDR3 region has the DNA TGCGCCAGCAGCTTCCCTCGGGGACAGGCGGCCTACGAGCAGTACTTC. Protein sequence: CASSFPRGQAAYEQYF.

In its sample, this clonotype was seen many times. In nucleotides, the CDR3 is TGTGCCAGCCTCAGGACTAGCGGGACATCCTACGAGCAGTACTTC. Its protein is CASLRTSGTSYEQYF. The chain employs TRBV28 and TRBJ2-7, with 12 bases aligning to TRBD2. Germline lookup yields CDR1 MDHEN and CDR2 SYDVKM. V lost 8 bases to trimming and J lost 1 base; unmatched junction nucleotides: 6. The CDR3 consists of 15 residues.

This clonotype showed up many times. The chain joins TRBV19 to TRBJ1-2, with a possible D match to TRBD1 (5 bases). Trimming cost V 2 bases and J 6 bases, with 7 bases left between them. This CDR3 has 12 residues. CDR1 and CDR2 (germline): LNHDA, SQIVND (reference sequence). DNA of the CDR3: TGTGCCAGTAGTATACAGGGTAATGGCTACACCTTC. Translated, it gives CASSIQGNGYTF.

Ten or more counts support this clonotype. The V gene is TRBV7-9, the J gene TRBJ2-7, with 11 nucleotides matching TRBD1. CDR1 and CDR2 (germline): SEHNR, FQNEAQ (reference sequence). V gave up 5 bases and J gave up 3 bases; unmatched junction bases: 9. The CDR3 has 16 residues. The DNA of the CDR3 is TGTGCCAGCAGCGCAGTTCCGGGACAGGGGGTCTACGAGCAGTACTTC. The encoded protein is CASSAVPGQGVYEQYF. The whole variable domain, remainder taken from reference TRBV7-9 and TRBJ2-7, is DTGVSQNPRHKITKRGQNVTFRCDPISEHNRLYWYRQTLGQGPEFLTYFQNEAQLEKSRLLSDRFSAERPKGSFSTLEIQRTEQGDSAMYLCASSAVPGQGVYEQYFGPGTRLTVT.

A single count supports this clonotype. V usage is TRBV3-1 and J usage is TRBJ1-2; no firm D call. The germline gives CDR1 LGHDT, CDR2 YNNKEL (reference sequence). V lost 5 bases to trimming and J lost 2 bases, with 9 bases between them. CDR3 length equals 13 residues. CDR3 sequence (DNA): TGTGCCAGCAGCAATCAGCCCAACTATGGCTACACCTTC. Translated: CASSNQPNYGYTF.

This clonotype was seen at least ten times. This chain links TRBV12-3 or TRBV12-4 with TRBJ1-5; the D is unclear. This CDR3 has 13 amino acids. The ends were cut back, 8 bases at V and 0 bases at J, with 8 bases in the middle. Here the CDR3 reads CASRQDSNQPQHF. The CDR3 DNA reads as TGTGCCAGCCGTCAGGATAGCAATCAGCCCCAGCATTTT.

The V and J genes are TRBV7-2 and TRBJ2-4; possible D gene TRBD1, 6 bases. Trimming shortened V by 4 bases and J by 4 bases, and 14 bases separated the two germline ends. The CDR3 is 15 amino acids. Per germline, CDR1 SGHTA and CDR2 FQGNSA. The CDR3 region is CASSSPGDKKNIQYF. CDR3 nucleotide sequence: TGTGCCAGCAGCTCCCCAGGGGACAAGAAAAACATTCAGTACTTC.

This clonotype was seen a few times. The DNA for the CDR3 is TGTGCCAGCAGGGACACCTCCTCTGGAAACACCATATATTTT. Its translation: CASRDTSSGNTIYF. The chain recombines TRBV12-3 or TRBV12-4 with TRBJ1-3; possible D gene TRBD1, 5 bases. The V gene lost 6 bases and the J gene lost 0 bases, with 9 bases spanning the gap. The CDR3 is 14 amino acids.